This T cell receptor beta chain appears in the sequencing data of a study of T cells in Graves' hyperthyroidism and ophthalmopathy. For the study at large: Peripheral blood draws took place at initial diagnosis, ahead of any treatment.

Using approximately 10 ml of fresh peripheral blood, PBMCs were prepared. There were TCR beta CDR3 regions amplified from RNA transcripts. HTBI primers were used for first-round RT-PCR of the TCR CDR3. A single record per CDR3 protein comes from TCRdb applying MiXCR to the multiplex PCR reads. The profile shows approximately 620,000 distinct CDR3 sequences, approximately 16% of them singletons. Germline CDR1 SNHLY, CDR2 FYNNEI. The CDR3 has 16 amino acids. V was pared by 6 bases and J by 1 base, with 11 bases of the junction left unmatched. Sequencing was done on a sample of blood. The rearrangement uses TRBV2 and TRBJ1-2; TRBD1 matches at 7 bases. The receptor comes from a woman aged 40 to 50 with Graves' ophthalmopathy. The CDR3 DNA reads as TGTGCCAGCAGCGCGACAGGGTACTCCTTTAACTATGGCTACACCTTC. Its protein product is CASSATGYSFNYGYTF.